A selection of T cell receptor beta chains follows, all from one sample in a study of blood T cell repertoires in COVID-19. Sequencing used immunoSEQ multiplex PCR; TCRdb keeps in-frame clones, though not all of them. The data show 310,000 or so clones, about 82% seen once. The sequenced material came from peripheral blood. The origin of the receptors is a woman between 50 and 59 years old with acute or convalescent COVID-19. Each CDR3 is given with its conserved first and last residue. Each record gives: clone size, J gene, D gene, V gene, CDR3 DNA, CDR3 protein. D genes are given only for firm matches. Clone size is not always given. Where it is, it says once, few, many or a class for expanded clones.

clone size: .
J gene: TRBJ1-1
D gene: .
V gene: TRBV10-3
CDR3 DNA: TGTGCCATCAGGCAGGCCCGGGCGGGCACTGAAGCTTTCTTT
CDR3 protein: CAIRQARAGTEAFF

clone size: few
J gene: TRBJ1-1
D gene: .
V gene: TRBV6-5
CDR3 DNA: TGTGCCAGCAGTTACAGGGGGAACACTGAAGCTTTCTTT
CDR3 protein: CASSYRGNTEAFF

clone size: .
J gene: TRBJ2-7
D gene: TRBD2
V gene: TRBV27
CDR3 DNA: TGTGCCACCCGACTAGCGGGTACGGACGAGCAGTACTTC
CDR3 protein: CATRLAGTDEQYF

clone size: .
J gene: TRBJ2-3
D gene: TRBD2
V gene: TRBV6-5
CDR3 DNA: TGTGCCGCTGGACTAGCGGGAGTTGTAGATACGCAGTATTTT
CDR3 protein: CAAGLAGVVDTQYF

clone size: .
J gene: TRBJ2-2
D gene: TRBD2
V gene: TRBV5-1
CDR3 DNA: TGCGCCAGCAGCTTGGTGGGGGGGACGGCCCGGGAGCTGTTTTTT
CDR3 protein: CASSLVGGTARELFF

clone size: .
J gene: TRBJ1-1
D gene: TRBD1
V gene: TRBV4-2
CDR3 DNA: TGTGCCAGCAGCCCTGGACAGGGGGCTTTTGAAGCTTTCTTT
CDR3 protein: CASSPGQGAFEAFF

clone size: few
J gene: TRBJ2-1
D gene: TRBD2
V gene: TRBV12-3/TRBV12-4
CDR3 DNA: TGTGCAAGCAGACTAGCGGAGGAAGATGAGCAGTTCTTC
CDR3 protein: CASRLAEEDEQFF

clone size: once
J gene: TRBJ2-5
D gene: .
V gene: TRBV2
CDR3 DNA: TGTGCCAGCAGTGCCGCGACAGGACAAGAGACCCAGTACTTC
CDR3 protein: CASSAATGQETQYF

clone size: .
J gene: TRBJ1-3
D gene: .
V gene: TRBV9
CDR3 DNA: TGTGCCAGCAGCGTAGCACCGGGGACTGGAAACACCATATATTTT
CDR3 protein: CASSVAPGTGNTIYF

clone size: once
J gene: TRBJ2-1
D gene: TRBD2
V gene: TRBV7-9
CDR3 DNA: TGTGCCAGCAGCTTAGAGGTAGCGGGAGGGGTCAATGAGCAGTTCTTC
CDR3 protein: CASSLEVAGGVNEQFF

clone size: .
J gene: TRBJ2-7
D gene: TRBD2
V gene: TRBV5-1
CDR3 DNA: TGCGCCAGCAGCCTTTCCGGGAGGCCCCTGGAGGAGCAGTACTTC
CDR3 protein: CASSLSGRPLEEQYF

clone size: .
J gene: TRBJ2-3
D gene: .
V gene: TRBV7-2
CDR3 DNA: TGTGCCAGCAGCTTAGTACGGGGTAGCACAGATACGCAGTATTTT
CDR3 protein: CASSLVRGSTDTQYF

clone size: .
J gene: TRBJ2-2
D gene: TRBD1
V gene: TRBV5-4
CDR3 DNA: TGTGCCAGCAGCTTGGGGGACAGGGGTCCTGCCGGGGAGCTGTTTTTT
CDR3 protein: CASSLGDRGPAGELFF

clone size: .
J gene: TRBJ2-1
D gene: TRBD2
V gene: TRBV6-4
CDR3 DNA: TGTGCCAGCAGCGATAGGACTAGCGGGAACTACAATGAGCAGTTCTTC
CDR3 protein: CASSDRTSGNYNEQFF

clone size: .
J gene: TRBJ2-7
D gene: .
V gene: TRBV28
CDR3 DNA: TGTGCCAGCACCCCACAGGCTCTGACCTACGAGCAGTACTTC
CDR3 protein: CASTPQALTYEQYF

clone size: .
J gene: TRBJ1-3
D gene: .
V gene: TRBV9
CDR3 DNA: TGTGCCAGCAGCGTAGTGGGGGCGAGCTCTGGAAACACCATATATTTT
CDR3 protein: CASSVVGASSGNTIYF

clone size: .
J gene: TRBJ2-7
D gene: .
V gene: TRBV28
CDR3 DNA: TGTGCCAGCAGTTCTACCGGGACTGCGTACTACGAGCAGTACTTC
CDR3 protein: CASSSTGTAYYEQYF

clone size: .
J gene: TRBJ2-1
D gene: .
V gene: TRBV12-5
CDR3 DNA: TGTGCTAGTGGTTTATTTAATGAGGTCGATGAGCAGTTCTTC
CDR3 protein: CASGLFNEVDEQFF

clone size: few
J gene: TRBJ2-5
D gene: TRBD2
V gene: TRBV11-1
CDR3 DNA: TGTGCCAGCAGCTTCTCGGGACTAGCGGGGGAAGAGACCCAGTACTTC
CDR3 protein: CASSFSGLAGEETQYF

clone size: once
J gene: TRBJ1-4
D gene: .
V gene: TRBV5-1
CDR3 DNA: TGCGCCAGCAGCTTGGCCCTAGGTGAAAAACTGTTTTTT
CDR3 protein: CASSLALGEKLFF

clone size: once
J gene: TRBJ1-1
D gene: .
V gene: TRBV10-3
CDR3 DNA: TGTGCCAGCCGGGAGGCCATGTCGATGAACACTGAAGCTTTCTTT
CDR3 protein: CASREAMSMNTEAFF

clone size: .
J gene: TRBJ1-1
D gene: TRBD1
V gene: TRBV28
CDR3 DNA: TGTGCCAGCAGTTTGGCCACAGGGGTAGACACTGAAGCTTTCTTT
CDR3 protein: CASSLATGVDTEAFF

clone size: .
J gene: TRBJ2-1
D gene: TRBD2
V gene: TRBV28
CDR3 DNA: TGTGCCAGCAGTTTAATACTAGCGGGAGGGGTAACAAATGAGCAGTTCTTC
CDR3 protein: CASSLILAGGVTNEQFF

clone size: .
J gene: TRBJ2-7
D gene: .
V gene: TRBV5-1
CDR3 DNA: TGCGCCAGCAGCTTGGGGGGCAACGTCTACGAGCAGTACTTC
CDR3 protein: CASSLGGNVYEQYF

clone size: .
J gene: TRBJ2-1
D gene: TRBD2
V gene: TRBV6-1
CDR3 DNA: TGTGCCAGCCGGAACCCTAGCGGGAGGGCCCTGGAGCAGTTCTTC
CDR3 protein: CASRNPSGRALEQFF

clone size: .
J gene: TRBJ2-5
D gene: .
V gene: TRBV15
CDR3 DNA: TGTGCCACCAGCAGAGACTACCTCGGGATCCAGTACTTC
CDR3 protein: CATSRDYLGIQYF

clone size: .
J gene: TRBJ2-5
D gene: TRBD2
V gene: TRBV4-1
CDR3 DNA: TGCGCCAGCAGCCAGAGGACTAGCGGGGTCCATGAGGAGACCCAGTACTTC
CDR3 protein: CASSQRTSGVHEETQYF

clone size: .
J gene: TRBJ2-5
D gene: TRBD2
V gene: TRBV6-2/TRBV6-3
CDR3 DNA: TGTGCCAGCAGTTACCGCCCTAGCGGGAGCCGGGGGGAGACCCAGTACTTC
CDR3 protein: CASSYRPSGSRGETQYF

clone size: many
J gene: TRBJ2-7
D gene: TRBD2
V gene: TRBV2
CDR3 DNA: TGTGCCAGCGAGACTAGCGGGAGGGGAATAAAGTACTTC
CDR3 protein: CASETSGRGIKYF

clone size: once
J gene: TRBJ2-5
D gene: .
V gene: TRBV7-3
CDR3 DNA: TGTGCCAGCAGCTTAAGACCGGGGGAGACCCAGTACTTC
CDR3 protein: CASSLRPGETQYF

clone size: .
J gene: TRBJ2-3
D gene: .
V gene: TRBV5-1
CDR3 DNA: TGCGCCAGCAGCCCGGAGCCTACTAGTGGAGGAGATACGCAGTATTTT
CDR3 protein: CASSPEPTSGGDTQYF

clone size: .
J gene: TRBJ2-1
D gene: .
V gene: TRBV5-1
CDR3 DNA: TGCGCCAGCAGCGAGGGGCCGGGGGAGGATGAGCAGTTCTTC
CDR3 protein: CASSEGPGEDEQFF

clone size: .
J gene: TRBJ1-1
D gene: TRBD1
V gene: TRBV7-3
CDR3 DNA: TGTGCCAGCAGCTCAGACAGGGGGGCCACTGAAGCTTTCTTT
CDR3 protein: CASSSDRGATEAFF

clone size: .
J gene: TRBJ2-7
D gene: TRBD1
V gene: TRBV7-2
CDR3 DNA: TGTGCCAGCAGCAAAACAGGGGCAAGCTCCTACGAGCAGTACTTC
CDR3 protein: CASSKTGASSYEQYF

clone size: .
J gene: TRBJ2-7
D gene: .
V gene: TRBV5-1
CDR3 DNA: TGCGCCAGCAGCTTGGTACAGGGCGGGTCCTACGAGCAGTACTTC
CDR3 protein: CASSLVQGGSYEQYF

clone size: .
J gene: TRBJ2-7
D gene: TRBD2
V gene: TRBV6-2/TRBV6-3
CDR3 DNA: TGTGCCAGCAGTTACCGACTAGCGGGAGGGCCAGACTACGAGCAGTACTTC
CDR3 protein: CASSYRLAGGPDYEQYF

clone size: .
J gene: TRBJ1-1
D gene: .
V gene: TRBV5-8
CDR3 DNA: TGTGCCAGCAGCTTGGGGGGACAATTCACTGAAGCTTTCTTT
CDR3 protein: CASSLGGQFTEAFF

clone size: few
J gene: TRBJ2-7
D gene: .
V gene: TRBV7-2
CDR3 DNA: TGTGCCACCGCGGTTAGCGGAGGTACCTACGAGCAGTACTTC
CDR3 protein: CATAVSGGTYEQYF

clone size: .
J gene: TRBJ2-7
D gene: TRBD2
V gene: TRBV6-1
CDR3 DNA: TGTGCCAGCAGTGAAATGCCTAGCGGGAGGGCCGGCGTAATCCACGAGCAGTACTTC
CDR3 protein: CASSEMPSGRAGVIHEQYF

clone size: .
J gene: TRBJ2-7
D gene: .
V gene: TRBV28
CDR3 DNA: TGTGCCAGCAGTCCCCGGTCGGAGCAGTACTTC
CDR3 protein: CASSPRSEQYF